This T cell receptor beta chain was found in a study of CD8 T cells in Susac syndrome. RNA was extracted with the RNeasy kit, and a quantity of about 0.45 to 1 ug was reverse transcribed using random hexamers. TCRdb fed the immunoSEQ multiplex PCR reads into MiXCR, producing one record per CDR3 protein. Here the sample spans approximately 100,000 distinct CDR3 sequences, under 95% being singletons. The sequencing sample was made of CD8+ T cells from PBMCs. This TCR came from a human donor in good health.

The chain's CDR3 is CASSQALKGSYEQYF. Written as DNA, the CDR3 is TGCGCCAGCAGCCAGGCACTTAAGGGAAGCTACGAGCAGTACTTC. The chain recombines TRBV4-3 with TRBJ2-7; D is unclear. The CDR3 covers 15 residues. Looked up from germline, CDR1 is LGHNA and CDR2 is YSLEER. V was shortened by 3 bases and J by 3 bases, with 15 bases between the two germline ends.